This passage covers 11 T cell receptor beta chains from one sample sequenced in a study of T-cell memory formation after mild COVID-19 (dated by TCRdb to the early 2020s). The library was made by 5' RACE. Sequencing was performed on an Illumina NovaSeq 6000. Starting from the raw public reads, TCRdb applied fastp trimming at Q25, assembled clones with MiXCR and retained in-frame beta chains. All rows with the same CDR3 protein become a single entry with the most common DNA and genes. The sample table contains about 410,000 distinct CDR3 sequences; only one count was recorded for about a sixth of them. The ten largest clones capture around a fifth of the sample. The sequencing sample was made of PBMCs or a T cell subset sorted from them (not recorded which). Receptors were obtained from a man in his late teens or twenties who had mild COVID-19 (a few samples of this study predate the infection). The sample titles of this study are shuffled in the database, so cell type and time point are left out; the donor was told from shared clones.

The J gene is TRBJ2-3, the V gene TRBV5-1; the match to TRBD1 covers 9 bases. Losses at the gene ends were 4 bases for V and 7 bases for J; bases not matched to a gene: 7. This CDR3 region has 14 residues. In germline, CDR1 is SGHRS, CDR2 YFSETQ. The CDR3, as DNA: TGCGCCAGCAGCGGAACAGGGGGCGCGAATACGCAGTATTTT. Translated: CASSGTGGANTQYF.

This clonotype has more than one count but fewer than ten. The rearrangement uses TRBV5-1 and TRBJ2-6; 10 nucleotides match TRBD1. CDR1 and CDR2 (germline): SGHRS, YFSETQ. The J segment lost 2 bases and the V segment lost 4 bases, leaving 3 bases of the junction unmatched. The CDR3 covers 16 residues. The CDR3 DNA reads TGCGCCAGCAGCCCTGGGACAGGGGCTGGGGCCAACGTCCTGACTTTC. This encodes CASSPGTGAGANVLTF.

The chain carries TRBV7-3 and TRBJ2-1, with D maybe TRBD2 (5 bases). Germline assignment: CDR1 SGHTA and CDR2 FQGTGA. The CDR3 is made up of 18 amino acids. Deletions cut 5 bases from V and 0 bases from J, with 20 bases between. DNA of the CDR3: TGTGCCAGCAGCCCAAGCGGCGGAACGTTAAGCTCCTACAATGAGCAGTTCTTC. Protein product: CASSPSGGTLSSYNEQFF.

In this sample, this clonotype turned up many times. This rearrangement joins TRBV5-1 to TRBJ2-1; D is unresolved. V lost 3 bases and J 10 bases, leaving 11 bases between the germline ends. CDR3 length: 12 amino acids. Germline V gene data show CDR1 as SGHRS and CDR2 as YFSETQ. DNA for the CDR3: TGCGCCAGCAGCTCCTCCGTGGGGGAGCAGTTCTTC. As protein: CASSSSVGEQFF. The variable domain in full, completed from reference TRBV5-1 and TRBJ2-1, reads KAGVTQTPRYLIKTRGQQVTLSCSPISGHRSVSWYQQTPGQGLQFLFEYFSETQRNKGNFPGRFSGRQFSNSRSEMNVSTLELGDSALYLCASSSSVGEQFFGPGTRLTVL.

This clonotype appeared a few times. The chain joins TRBV4-1 to TRBJ2-7; D ambiguous. The CDR3 totals 14 residues. Trimming left V 4 bases short and J 2 bases short, with 12 bases between. Germline CDR1 reads MGHRA; CDR2 reads YSYEKL. CDR3 in amino acids: CASSLRLGAYEQYV. For the CDR3, the DNA is TGCGCCAGCAGCCTGAGACTGGGCGCCTACGAGCAGTACGTC.

The CDR3: CASSYIRGQAYNSPLHF. The CDR3 DNA reads as TGTGCCAGCAGCTACATTAGGGGGCAGGCCTATAATTCACCCCTCCACTTT. This chain connects TRBV27 to TRBJ1-6, with 7 bases lining up with TRBD1. CDR1 and CDR2 (germline): MNHEY, SMNVEV (reference sequence). The CDR3 runs 17 residues. Losses at the gene ends were 6 bases for V and 2 bases for J; bases not matched to a gene: 10.

In its sample, this clonotype was seen a few times. The CDR3 DNA follows: TGCGCCAGCAGCAGACTAGCGGGGGACCCGTACCAAGAGACCCAGTACTTC. It is translated as CASSRLAGDPYQETQYF. The rearrangement uses TRBV5-1 and TRBJ2-5; TRBD2 matches 12 bases. V shed 4 bases, J shed 0 bases, and the junction held 7 bases outside the gene matches. This CDR3 is built from 17 residues. Germline CDR1 SGHRS, CDR2 YFSETQ.

This clonotype has just a few counts. V and J are TRBV20-1 and TRBJ2-3; perhaps TRBD2 as D (6 bases). The CDR3 spans 17 residues. V lost 0 bases and J 2 bases, leaving 18 bases between the germline ends. CDR1 and CDR2 (germline): DFQATT, SNEGSKA (reference sequence). DNA of the CDR3: TGCAGTGCTAGAGAAGGGGAGCGCGGGACCGTCACAGATACGCAGTATTTT. Protein: CSAREGERGTVTDTQYF.

The chain is built from TRBV12-3 or TRBV12-4 and TRBJ2-5; D may be TRBD2 (5 bases). The CDR3 covers 15 residues. V lost 9 bases and J lost 0, with 17 bases in between. In DNA, the CDR3 is TGTGCCAGTACGCCAAGGACGGGAAACCAAGAGACCCAGTACTTC. Amino acid sequence: CASTPRTGNQETQYF.

The V and J genes are TRBV28 and TRBJ2-5; D might be TRBD1 or TRBD2, each matching 5 bases. The CDR3 sequence is 14 residues long. V was trimmed by 3 bases and J by 1 base, leaving 9 bases between them. Germline V gene sequence: CDR1 MDHEN, CDR2 SYDVKM. CDR3 coding DNA: TGTGCCAGCAGTTTTAAGGGACGCCAAGAGACCCAGTACTTC. Translated, it gives CASSFKGRQETQYF.

J is TRBJ2-3 and V is TRBV18, with no clear D. Germline values: CDR1 KGHSH, CDR2 LQKENI. The CDR3 runs 15 residues. V gave up 0 bases and J gave up 4 bases, with 11 bases separating them. CDR3 in amino acids: CASSPPIGVSDTQYF. The CDR3 DNA follows: TGTGCCAGCTCACCACCAATTGGGGTTTCAGATACGCAGTATTTT.